This note documents a single T cell receptor beta chain sequence. The antigen remains undetermined. There were only healthy Caucasians among the donors. MiXCR was run by TCRdb on the 5' RACE reads, yielding one entry per CDR3 protein. The table has 1.5 million to 2 million distinct CDR3 sequences, around 29% seen once; the top ten hold more than 0.25%. The CDR3 has 15 residues. V dropped 4 bases and J dropped 6 bases, with 16 bases sitting between them. Germline V gene data show CDR1 as SGHTS and CDR2 as YDEGEE. This sample is drawn from a study of identical twins. Study findings and constraints: Carriage of fewer insertions was seen in abundant cord blood beta clonotypes, whereas memory repertoires showed none. Modelling underestimated the level of out-of-frame TCR alpha sharing observed in monozygotic twins.

This chain links TRBV5-8 with TRBJ1-4; a weak D match, TRBD1 (6 bases). The material sequenced was cord blood. The clonotype comes from a newborn girl in good health. DNA of the CDR3: TGTGCCAGCAGCGCTCCGGACAGCCTCCATGAAAAACTGTTTTTT. It specifies CASSAPDSLHEKLFF.